The 30 T cell receptor beta chains below were found in one sample sequenced in a study of T cell changes during pregnancy in multiple sclerosis. The method was immunoSEQ multiplex PCR; TCRdb's version includes in-frame clones alone and lacks a portion of them. This repertoire shows some 99,000 clones, just over 90% found once; its top ten account for 2% to 3%. This material consisted of peripheral blood, taken after pregnancy. These receptors originate from a female donor in good health, enrolled as a control in a pregnancy study.

The chain has TRBV10-3 and TRBJ1-1; D is uncertain. Germline V CDR1 and CDR2: ENHRY, SYGVKD. The ends were cut back, 8 bases at V and 4 bases at J, with 14 bases in the middle. The CDR3 spans 13 residues. DNA for the CDR3: TGTGCCATCGCGAGAGGGATGGGCACTGAAGCTTTCTTT. Protein sequence: CAIARGMGTEAFF.

The rearrangement links TRBV5-1 to TRBJ2-7, with D possibly matching TRBD1 (6 bases). V was cut by 4 bases and J by 3 bases, with 14 bases left in between. The CDR3 has 14 amino acids. The germline V gene has CDR1 SGHRS and CDR2 YFSETQ. The DNA of the CDR3 is TGCGCCAGCAGCCTGGAAGGCAGGGGCTACGAGCAGTACTTC. It specifies CASSLEGRGYEQYF.

The chain has TRBV11-1 and TRBJ2-3; D remains ambiguous. The CDR3 sequence is 13 residues long. Germline V CDR1 and CDR2: SGHAT, FQDESV (reference sequence). The ends were cut back, 10 bases at V and 2 bases at J, with 13 bases in the middle. This CDR3 reads CAIEVLNTDTQYF. The CDR3 nucleotides read TGTGCCATCGAAGTCCTAAACACAGATACGCAGTATTTT.

This rearrangement joins TRBV29-1 to TRBJ1-5; no definite D call. The germline V and J ends were trimmed by 5 bases and 3 bases, with 11 bases remaining between them. Germline V gene data show CDR1 as SQVTM and CDR2 as ANQGSEA. There are 13 residues in the CDR3. This chain's CDR3 is CSVCEENNQPQHF. CDR3 sequence (DNA): TGCAGCGTTTGTGAGGAGAACAATCAGCCCCAGCATTTT.

The chain joins TRBV19 to TRBJ2-1; 7 bases line up with TRBD2. The CDR3 length is 17 residues. After removal of 4 bases from V and 0 bases from J, the junction contained 9 bases not matched to a gene. Germline V gene sequence: CDR1 LNHDA, CDR2 SQIVND (reference sequence). The chain's CDR3 is CASSTSVAGSSYNEQFF. Here the CDR3 DNA reads TGTGCCAGTAGTACGTCCGTAGCGGGTAGCTCCTACAATGAGCAGTTCTTC.

The chain uses TRBV6-6 and TRBJ2-1, with D maybe TRBD2 (5 bases). The CDR3 extends over 14 amino acids. Germline CDR1 MNHNY, CDR2 SVGAGI (reference sequence). V was clipped by 8 bases and J by 3 bases, with 14 bases between them. The CDR3 sequence is CASGLGLNYNEQFF. CDR3 DNA: TGTGCCAGCGGCTTAGGACTTAACTACAATGAGCAGTTCTTC.

The J gene is TRBJ2-5, the V gene TRBV11-2, with TRBD2 matching 7 bases. This CDR3 has 17 amino acids. V dropped 5 bases and J dropped 2; count of bases not matched to a gene: 14. Germline CDR1 SGHAT, CDR2 FQNNGV. The CDR3 loop reads CASSPRGSGYRQETQYF. The DNA for the CDR3 is TGTGCCAGCAGCCCCCGTGGTAGCGGGTATCGACAAGAGACCCAGTACTTC. Full variable domain (outside the CDR3, taken from reference TRBV11-2 and TRBJ2-5): EAGVAQSPRYKIIEKRQSVAFWCNPISGHATLYWYQQILGQGPKLLIQFQNNGVVDDSQLPKDRFSAERLKGVDSTLKIQPAKLEDSAVYLCASSPRGSGYRQETQYFGPGTRLLVL.

A single count supports this clone. The chain combines TRBV19 with TRBJ2-1; 8 positions match TRBD2. The CDR3 spans 13 residues. The J segment lost 7 bases and the V segment lost 4 bases, leaving 3 bases of the junction unmatched. CDR1 and CDR2 from the germline V gene are LNHDA and SQIVND (reference sequence). In DNA form, the CDR3 reads TGTGCCAGTAGTACGGGGGGGGGAAATGAGCAGTTCTTC. Protein sequence: CASSTGGGNEQFF.

This clone was counted once. The gene calls are TRBV19 and TRBJ1-4; the D is unclear. Trimming left V 6 bases short and J 0 bases short, with 8 bases between. The V gene's germline CDR1 is LNHDA and CDR2 SQIVND (reference sequence). The CDR3 is made up of 14 amino acids. The chain's CDR3 is CASSVSATNEKLFF. Written as DNA, the CDR3 is TGTGCCAGTAGCGTATCTGCAACTAATGAAAAACTGTTTTTT. Based on the CDR3 plus reference TRBV19 and TRBJ1-4, the full variable domain is DGGITQSPKYLFRKEGQNVTLSCEQNLNHDAMYWYRQDPGQGLRLIYYSQIVNDFQKGDIAEGYSVSREKKESFPLTVTSAQKNPTAFYLCASSVSATNEKLFFGSGTQLSVL.

This sequence joins TRBV7-9 and TRBJ1-4; tentatively, D is TRBD1 (5 bases). The CDR3 runs to 15 residues. Germline CDR1 and CDR2: SEHNR and FQNEAQ (reference sequence). Trimming took off 4 bases at V and 3 bases at J, with 12 bases between the two ends. CDR3 amino acids: CASSSSTVPNEKLFF. The CDR3 nucleotides read TGTGCCAGCAGCTCTTCGACAGTCCCTAATGAAAAACTGTTTTTT.

This rearrangement joins TRBV6-5 to TRBJ2-6, with a tentative D call TRBD1 (5 bases). Germline CDR1 and CDR2: MNHEY and SVGAGI. Deletions cut 4 bases from V and 0 bases from J, with 10 bases between. This CDR3 contains 16 residues. The CDR3 reads CASSSVGASGANVLTF. The CDR3 nucleotides are TGTGCCAGCAGTTCCGTAGGGGCCTCTGGGGCCAACGTCCTGACTTTC.

This clone is a singleton in its sample. V is TRBV5-6 and J is TRBJ2-1; D remains ambiguous. The CDR3 consists of 13 residues. Trimming pared 6 bases from V and 9 bases from J, leaving 16 bases between. Per germline, CDR1 SGHDT and CDR2 YYEEEE. The CDR3 spells CASIEASRSEQFF. CDR3 in DNA: TGTGCCAGCATCGAGGCTAGTCGTAGTGAGCAGTTCTTC.

The chain links TRBV5-4 to TRBJ1-1; TRBD1 might be the D (5 bases). The V gene lost 0 bases and the J gene lost 5 bases, with 11 bases spanning the gap. The germline CDR1 and CDR2 sequences are SGHNT and YYREEE (reference sequence). The CDR3 is 14 residues long. The CDR3 nucleotides read TGTGCCAGCAGCTTGGATTGGGGGGAAACTGAAGCTTTCTTT. Protein product: CASSLDWGETEAFF.

The V call is TRBV2, the J call TRBJ2-1; 7 nucleotides line up with TRBD1. The CDR3 consists of 16 residues. Germline-derived CDR1 and CDR2 are SNHLY and FYNNEI. J was trimmed by 7 bases and V by 1 base; bases with no gene match: 10. Written as DNA, the CDR3 is TGTGCCAGCAGTGAAGTTGGGGACAGCTCGGGGAATGAGCAGTTCTTC. Residues: CASSEVGDSSGNEQFF.

The chain combines TRBV4-1 with TRBJ2-1, with D unclear. The germline V and J ends were trimmed by 6 bases and 4 bases, with 10 bases remaining between them. The length of the CDR3 is 13 residues. Per germline, CDR1 MGHRA and CDR2 YSYEKL. The CDR3 DNA reads TGCGCCAGCAGTCTCCGACTGTACAATGAGCAGTTCTTC. Translation: CASSLRLYNEQFF.

The chain joins TRBV5-6 to TRBJ2-7; 9 nucleotides line up with TRBD2. CDR1 is SGHDT, CDR2 YYEEEE, per germline. J gave up 1 base and V 5 bases, and 19 bases lay outside the gene matches. This CDR3 spans 19 amino acids. The DNA for the CDR3 is TGTGCCAGCAGAAGGACCAGGGATTTACTAGCGGGTTCTTCCTACGAGCAGTACTTC. It codes for CASRRTRDLLAGSSYEQYF.

The chain is built from TRBV7-8 and TRBJ2-7, with 7 bases aligning to TRBD1. The CDR3 extends over 15 amino acids. Looked up from germline, CDR1 is SGHVS and CDR2 is FQNEAQ. Trimming took 5 bases from V and 2 from J; bases not matched to a gene: 9. CDR3 nucleotide sequence: TGTGCCAGCAGCGAAAGAGACAGGGTCCCCTACGAGCAGTACTTC. Amino acid sequence: CASSERDRVPYEQYF.

The chain combines TRBV5-1 with TRBJ2-1; perhaps TRBD2 as D (5 bases). Germline CDR1 SGHRS, CDR2 YFSETQ. This CDR3 is 16 amino acids long. V dropped 5 bases and J dropped 7 bases, with 22 bases sitting between them. The CDR3 nucleotides read TGCGCCAGCAGATCACGGGGTTCCCCCCCCGGGAATGAGCAGTTCTTC. Translating it yields CASRSRGSPPGNEQFF.

The V and J genes are TRBV28 and TRBJ1-4, with D possibly matching TRBD1 (5 bases). V was shortened by 9 bases and J by 5 bases, with 19 bases between the two germline ends. The CDR3 runs 15 residues. Per germline, CDR1 MDHEN and CDR2 SYDVKM. CDR3 sequence reads: CASHAQAVVNEKLFF. The CDR3 coding sequence is TGTGCCAGTCACGCACAGGCAGTAGTAAATGAAAAACTGTTTTTT.

The V and J genes are TRBV19 and TRBJ2-1, with a possible D match to TRBD1 (6 bases). The V end lost 4 bases, the J end lost 15 bases, and 19 bases lay between the germline ends. There are 13 residues in the CDR3. Looked up from germline, CDR1 is LNHDA and CDR2 is SQIVND (reference sequence). The chain's CDR3 is CASSKYPTGSAFF. CDR3 in DNA: TGTGCCAGTAGTAAATACCCCACAGGGAGCGCGTTCTTC.

This clone was seen a few times. This sequence joins TRBV2 and TRBJ2-7; D not certain. Germline CDR1 reads SNHLY; CDR2 reads FYNNEI. The CDR3 contains 13 residues. V was cut by 4 bases and J by 3 bases, with 10 bases left in between. The CDR3 region is CASSADWFYEQYF. The CDR3 nucleotides read TGTGCCAGCAGTGCCGACTGGTTCTACGAGCAGTACTTC.

The V gene is TRBV5-6, the J gene TRBJ2-1, with TRBD2 matching over 10 bases. The CDR3 has 16 amino acids. Germline V gives CDR1 SGHDT, CDR2 YYEEEE. V was pared by 4 bases and J by 9 bases, with 13 bases of the junction left unmatched. The CDR3 coding sequence is TGTGCCAGCAGCCAATACGAGCGGGGGGGCTTGGGTGAGCAGTTCTTC. It codes for CASSQYERGGLGEQFF.

This clone appeared a single time. This sequence joins TRBV6-4 and TRBJ2-1; TRBD2 matches at 10 bases. CDR1 MRHNA and CDR2 SNTAGT come from the germline V gene. Trimming cost V 2 bases and J 7 bases; bases outside gene matches: 8. The CDR3 covers 16 residues. In DNA form, the CDR3 reads TGTGCCAGCAGTGACGAAGCGGGGGGGCCCCGGAATGAGCAGTTCTTC. Translating it yields CASSDEAGGPRNEQFF.

The genes are TRBV29-1 and TRBJ1-1; perhaps TRBD1 as D (5 bases). The CDR3 has 11 residues. V lost 7 bases, J lost 8 bases, and 14 bases lay in between. CDR1 SQVTM and CDR2 ANQGSEA come from the germline V gene. CDR3 residues: CSAQTASEAFF. CDR3 DNA: TGCAGCGCTCAGACAGCGTCCGAAGCTTTCTTT.

The chain combines TRBV30 with TRBJ1-1; 7 positions agree with TRBD1. Germline V gives CDR1 GTSNPN, CDR2 SVGIG (reference sequence). The V and J ends lost 3 bases and 4 bases, in that order; junction bases with no gene match: 2. The CDR3 totals 12 residues. CDR3 sequence reads: CAWSAGGTEAFF. Here the CDR3 DNA reads TGTGCCTGGAGCGCAGGGGGCACTGAAGCTTTCTTT.

J is TRBJ1-1 and V is TRBV7-8, with 8 nucleotides matching TRBD1. This CDR3 has 18 residues. The germline V gene encodes CDR1 SGHVS and CDR2 FQNEAQ. Germline trimming cut 5 bases from V and 0 bases from J; bases unmatched to any gene: 14. CDR3 sequence: CASSPTGTGKFLNTEAFF. The CDR3 DNA sequence: TGTGCCAGCAGCCCCACTGGGACAGGAAAGTTCTTGAACACTGAAGCTTTCTTT. Based on the CDR3 plus reference TRBV7-8 and TRBJ1-1, the full variable domain is GAGVSQSPRYKVAKRGQDVALRCDPISGHVSLFWYQQALGQGPEFLTYFQNEAQLDKSGLPSDRFFAERPEGSVSTLKIQRTQQEDSAVYLCASSPTGTGKFLNTEAFFGQGTRLTVV.

The chain employs TRBV9 and TRBJ1-1; TRBD1 agrees at 8 bases. This CDR3 has 17 residues. Germline trimming cut 5 bases from V and 3 bases from J; bases unmatched to any gene: 15. The V gene's germline CDR1 is SGDLS and CDR2 YYNGEE. The CDR3, as DNA: TGTGCCAGCAGACCCAGGGGGCCCCGACTGGGGGACACTGAAGCTTTCTTT. It translates to CASRPRGPRLGDTEAFF.

The chain joins TRBV27 to TRBJ2-1, with 7 bases identical to TRBD2. V trimming: 4 bases; J trimming: 5 bases; junction bases outside the gene matches: 5. Germline V CDR1 and CDR2: MNHEY, SMNVEV (reference sequence). The CDR3 covers 14 residues. CDR3 in DNA: TGTGCCAGCAGTTGGAGCGGGAAAAACAATGAGCAGTTCTTC. It is translated as CASSWSGKNNEQFF.

This chain uses TRBV28 with TRBJ2-3, with 7 bases aligning to TRBD2. V shed 6 bases and J 2 bases; nucleotides not matched to a gene: 8. The V gene's germline CDR1 is MDHEN and CDR2 SYDVKM. The CDR3 spans 15 residues. This chain's CDR3 is CASSLTSEYTDTQYF. In nucleotides, the CDR3 is TGTGCCAGCAGCTTAACTAGCGAATACACAGATACGCAGTATTTT. The full variable domain, its missing parts supplied by reference TRBV28 and TRBJ2-3, is DVKVTQSSRYLVKRTGEKVFLECVQDMDHENMFWYRQDPGLGLRLIYFSYDVKMKEKGDIPEGYSVSREKKERFSLILESASTNQTSMYLCASSLTSEYTDTQYFGPGTRLTVL.

The CDR3 spells CASSQGMTAGLETDTQYF. The CDR3 nucleotides read TGTGCCAGCAGCCAAGGTATGACAGCGGGGTTGGAGACAGATACGCAGTATTTT. The V and J genes are TRBV4-2 and TRBJ2-3; 7 nucleotides agree with TRBD2. The CDR3 extends over 18 amino acids. The trim removed 1 base at V and 3 bases at J, leaving 13 bases unmatched. CDR1 is LGHNA, CDR2 YNFKEQ, per germline.